This T cell receptor (beta chain) was sequenced in a study of cytomegalovirus exposure and HLA in healthy donors. Study background: Around 79 million unique TCRs, all from HLA-typed donors, were included in an early release of the data.

PCR amplification relied on 60 Vbeta primers (plus 13 Jbeta primers). Sequenced by immunoSEQ multiplex PCR; TCRdb stores in-frame clones only, minus some. Of 90,000 to 140,000 clones listed, over 70% are singletons. The V end was cut by 6 bases, the J end by 4 bases, with 15 bases between. The CDR3 spans 14 residues. Germline-derived CDR1 and CDR2 are MNHEY and SMNVEV (reference sequence). Comments on this clone: The antigen is not known.

Study-wide results and caveats: The authors later linked a missense DCLRE1C variant to TCR beta V- and J-gene trimming.

This receptor was identified in a male donor in good health and CMV-seronegative. The chain joins TRBV27 to TRBJ2-5, with a tentative D call TRBD1 (5 bases). Material for sequencing was PBMCs. The DNA of the CDR3 is TGTGCCAGCAGGCCGACCAGGGTAGGAGAGACCCAGTACTTC. Translating it yields CASRPTRVGETQYF.